The T cell receptor (beta chain) under discussion was sequenced for a study of T cell responses to AZD1222 COVID-19 vaccine. Germline V gene data show CDR1 as MNHEY and CDR2 as SVGAGI. The CDR3 runs to 14 residues. V lost 7 bases and J lost 0, with 11 bases in between. Measured with immunoSEQ multiplex PCR; TCRdb has only the in-frame clones, and not every one. The sample has about 60,000 clones, about 86% seen once. The V gene is TRBV6-5, the J gene TRBJ2-3; tentatively, D is TRBD2 (6 bases). The TCR was taken from an adult who received the AZD1222 COVID-19 vaccine. The input for sequencing was peripheral blood, taken 28 days after the second AZD1222 dose. CDR3 DNA sequence: TGTGCCAGCAAGGTAGCGGAAAGCACAGATACGCAGTATTTT. This codes for CASKVAESTDTQYF.